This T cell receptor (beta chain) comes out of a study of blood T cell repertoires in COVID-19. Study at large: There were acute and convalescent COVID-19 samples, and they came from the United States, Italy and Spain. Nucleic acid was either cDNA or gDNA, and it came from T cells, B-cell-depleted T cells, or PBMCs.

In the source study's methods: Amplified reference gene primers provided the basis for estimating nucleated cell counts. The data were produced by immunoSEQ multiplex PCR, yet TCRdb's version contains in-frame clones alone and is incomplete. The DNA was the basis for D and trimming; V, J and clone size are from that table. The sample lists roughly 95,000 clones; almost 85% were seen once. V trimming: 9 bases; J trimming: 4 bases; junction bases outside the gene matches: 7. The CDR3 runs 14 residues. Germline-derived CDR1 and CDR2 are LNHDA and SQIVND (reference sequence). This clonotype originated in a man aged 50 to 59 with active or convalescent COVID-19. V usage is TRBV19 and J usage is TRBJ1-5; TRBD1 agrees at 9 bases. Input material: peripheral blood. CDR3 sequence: CASRDREGNQPQHF. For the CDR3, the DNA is TGTGCCAGCAGGGACAGGGAAGGGAATCAGCCCCAGCATTTT.